This T cell receptor beta chain was sequenced for a study of molecular identifiers for immune sequencing clone quantification. About the study: Replicates partitioned RNA from approximately 20,000 or 100,000 naive CD8 cells into five parts, sequencing four.

Study-level results: Barcode sharing among identical TCR molecules could make large clones appear smaller.

The CDR3 length is 13 residues. Trimming took 7 bases from V and 5 from J, leaving 15 bases between them. Germline values: CDR1 SGDLS, CDR2 YYNGEE. The authors gated naive CD8 T cells as CD8+CD4-CCR7+CD45RA+ for sorting. This clonotype was recorded at least ten times. Its antigen is undetermined. TCRdb called the PCR reads again in MiXCR, with one record for every CDR3 protein. Among about 54,000 distinct CDR3 sequences listed, approximately 26% were seen once. Specimen: naive CD8+ T cells from blood, with Jurkat cell RNA spiked in. Subset given: FACS-sorted CD8+CD4-CCR7+CD45RA+ naive T cells. The TCR was taken from a human donor in good health. Some libraries in this study had Jurkat cell RNA spiked in. The V and J genes are TRBV9 and TRBJ1-1; D remains unclear. CDR3 in amino acids: CASGSGIQTEAFF. CDR3 nucleotide sequence: TGTGCCAGCGGCAGTGGGATTCAGACTGAAGCTTTCTTT. Using reference TRBV9 and TRBJ1-1 for the parts outside the CDR3, the full variable domain is DSGVTQTPKHLITATGQRVTLRCSPRSGDLSVYWYQQSLDQGLQFLIQYYNGEERAKGNILERFSAQQFPDLHSELNLSSLELGDSALYFCASGSGIQTEAFFGQGTRLTVV.